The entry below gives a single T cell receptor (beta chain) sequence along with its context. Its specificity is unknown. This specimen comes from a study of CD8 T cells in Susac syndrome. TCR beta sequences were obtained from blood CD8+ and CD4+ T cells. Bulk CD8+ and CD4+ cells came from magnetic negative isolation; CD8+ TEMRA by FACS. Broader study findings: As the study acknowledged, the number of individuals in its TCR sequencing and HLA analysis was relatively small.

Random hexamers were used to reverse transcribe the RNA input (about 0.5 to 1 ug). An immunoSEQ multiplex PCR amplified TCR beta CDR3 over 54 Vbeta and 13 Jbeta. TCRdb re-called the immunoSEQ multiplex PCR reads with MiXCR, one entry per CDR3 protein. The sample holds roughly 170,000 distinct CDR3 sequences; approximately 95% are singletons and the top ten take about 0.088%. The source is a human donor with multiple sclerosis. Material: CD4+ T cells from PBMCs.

The CDR3 DNA is TGTGCCAGCATGTTAACTCAAGAGACCCAGTACTTC. Its translation: CASMLTQETQYF. The chain uses TRBV2 and TRBJ2-5; D is uncertain. The CDR3 is 12 residues long. Germline assignment: CDR1 SNHLY and CDR2 FYNNEI. V lost 7 bases to trimming and J lost 2 bases, with 8 bases between them.